These 13 T cell receptor beta chains were all obtained from the same sample, sequenced in a study of graft-versus-host responses after intestinal transplantation. Profiling relied on immunoSEQ multiplex PCR, and the TCRdb table lists in-frame clones only, not all of them. The data show over 35,000 clones, less than 95% seen once. Here the sequenced sample was PBMCs, taken around 320 days after intestinal transplant. These receptors originate from a human patient who received an intestinal transplant, so some T cells may come from the graft donor.

The rearrangement joins TRBV11-2 to TRBJ1-1; D call uncertain. The CDR3 totals 12 residues. V shed 4 bases and J shed 9 bases, with 12 bases lying between them. The germline V gene encodes CDR1 SGHAT and CDR2 FQNNGV. The CDR3 region is CASSSIKRQAFF. In DNA, the CDR3 is TGTGCCAGCAGCTCTATTAAACGTCAAGCTTTCTTT.

The chain's CDR3 is CASSYYGENTEAFF. CDR3 DNA sequence: TGTGCCAGCAGTTACTACGGGGAAAACACTGAAGCTTTCTTT. J is TRBJ1-1 and V is TRBV6-6; no reliable D call. The CDR3 length is 14 residues. Germline CDR1 reads MNHNY; CDR2 reads SVGAGI (reference sequence). V was cut by 1 base and J by 2 bases, with 8 bases left in between.

This rearrangement joins TRBV7-2 to TRBJ2-5, with D hard to call. Trimming pared 1 base from V and 7 bases from J, leaving 13 bases between. The length of the CDR3 is 14 residues. Germline V lookup: CDR1 SGHTA, CDR2 FQGNSA. CDR3 in amino acids: CASSLGGARGTQYF. CDR3 coding DNA: TGTGCCAGCAGCTTAGGAGGTGCCAGAGGGACCCAGTACTTC.

This clone was found once. CDR3 protein: CASSAVVETDTQYF. CDR3 nucleotides: TGTGCCAGCAGCGCCGTAGTAGAGACAGATACGCAGTATTTT. The genes are TRBV9 and TRBJ2-3, with unresolved D. The germline CDR1 and CDR2 sequences are SGDLS and YYNGEE. This CDR3 contains 14 residues. The germline V and J ends were trimmed by 3 bases and 3 bases, with 11 bases remaining between them.

The chain is built from TRBV25-1 and TRBJ2-5, with 8 bases lining up with TRBD1. Per germline, CDR1 MGHDK and CDR2 SYGVNS. This CDR3 comprises 17 residues. After removal of 2 bases from V and 4 bases from J, the junction contained 12 bases not matched to a gene. This CDR3 reads CASSEKGTGTLIETQYF. For the CDR3, the DNA is TGTGCCAGCAGTGAAAAGGGGACAGGAACACTTATAGAGACCCAGTACTTC. Full variable domain (missing parts from reference TRBV25-1 and TRBJ2-5): EADIYQTPRYLVIGTGKKITLECSQTMGHDKMYWYQQDPGMELHLIHYSYGVNSTEKGDLSSESTVSRIRTEHFPLTLESARPSHTSQYLCASSEKGTGTLIETQYFGPGTRLLVL.

The chain combines TRBV15 with TRBJ2-7; 8 bases map to TRBD1. With V trimmed by 5 bases and J by 4 bases, 7 bases remained unmatched. CDR3 length: 14 residues. Germline CDR1 reads LNHNV; CDR2 reads YYDKDF (reference sequence). The CDR3 bases are TGTGCCACCAGCCGCAGGGGGCGCGGATACGAGCAGTACTTC. This codes for CATSRRGRGYEQYF.

The chain is built from TRBV7-2 and TRBJ2-3; D unresolved. The germline V and J ends were trimmed by 2 bases and 4 bases, with 13 bases remaining between them. This CDR3 has 15 amino acids. Germline-derived CDR1 and CDR2 are SGHTA and FQGNSA. The CDR3 protein is CASSLRLGGADTQYF. The CDR3 coding sequence is TGTGCCAGCAGCTTACGTCTCGGTGGCGCAGATACGCAGTATTTT.

The rearrangement links TRBV7-9 to TRBJ1-3, with 7 bases matching TRBD1. The CDR3 covers 18 residues. Per germline, CDR1 SEHNR and CDR2 FQNEAQ (reference sequence). The junction had 15 bases not matched to a gene; V was cut back by 7 bases and J by 0 bases. The CDR3 reads CASTVPGKGQSSGNTIYF. As DNA, the CDR3 is TGTGCCAGCACCGTACCGGGGAAGGGACAGTCCTCTGGAAACACCATATATTTT.

The chain carries TRBV6-6 and TRBJ1-1; TRBD1 aligns across 7 bases. The junction had 13 bases not matched to a gene; V was cut back by 6 bases and J by 3 bases. There are 16 residues in the CDR3. Germline V gene sequence: CDR1 MNHNY, CDR2 SVGAGI (reference sequence). CDR3 DNA sequence: TGTGCCAGCAGGCCCCAGGGGGGGGCTCAAGACACTGAAGCTTTCTTT. Translation: CASRPQGGAQDTEAFF.

The chain couples TRBV27 to TRBJ2-3, with 12 bases identical to TRBD1. Germline V CDR1 and CDR2: MNHEY, SMNVEV (reference sequence). There are 14 residues in the CDR3. V dropped 5 bases and J dropped 7; count of bases not matched to a gene: 4. The CDR3 reads CASSRDRGLNTQYF. DNA of the CDR3: TGTGCCAGCAGTCGGGACAGGGGGCTAAATACGCAGTATTTT.

This clone has a single count. The V and J genes are TRBV4-2 and TRBJ2-3; maybe TRBD2 (5 bases). Germline V gene lookup returns CDR1 LGHNA and CDR2 YNFKEQ. This CDR3 spans 21 amino acids. Trimming removed 1 base at V and 5 bases at J, with 31 bases between. CDR3 loop: CASSQVSELVLPSLLGDTQYF. CDR3 DNA sequence: TGTGCCAGCAGCCAAGTTTCGGAACTAGTTTTACCGTCCCTTTTAGGAGATACGCAGTATTTT.

The chain links TRBV6-4 to TRBJ1-5, with D possibly TRBD1 on 5 matching bases. The CDR3 contains 14 residues. CDR1 and CDR2 (germline): MRHNA, SNTAGT. V gave up 4 bases and J gave up 7 bases, with 14 bases separating them. The CDR3 bases are TGTGCCAGCAGTGCTGGCAGGGTTGGGCAGCCCCAGCATTTT. Protein: CASSAGRVGQPQHF.

The V and J genes are TRBV28 and TRBJ1-2, with 11 nucleotides matching TRBD1. With V trimmed by 6 bases and J by 5 bases, 8 bases remained unmatched. Germline V gene sequence: CDR1 MDHEN, CDR2 SYDVKM. The CDR3 extends over 15 amino acids. CDR3 DNA: TGTGCCAGCAGGCCATCCGGGACAGGGGGATATGGCTACACCTTC. As protein: CASRPSGTGGYGYTF.